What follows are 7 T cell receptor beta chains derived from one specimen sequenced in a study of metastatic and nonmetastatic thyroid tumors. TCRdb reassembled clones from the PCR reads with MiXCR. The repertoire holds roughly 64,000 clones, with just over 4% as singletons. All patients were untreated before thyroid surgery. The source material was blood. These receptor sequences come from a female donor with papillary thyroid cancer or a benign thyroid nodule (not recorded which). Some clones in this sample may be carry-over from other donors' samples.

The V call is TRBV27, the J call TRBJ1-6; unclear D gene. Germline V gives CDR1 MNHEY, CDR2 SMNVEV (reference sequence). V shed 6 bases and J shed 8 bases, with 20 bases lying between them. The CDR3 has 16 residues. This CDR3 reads CASSPTAVKGDSPLHF. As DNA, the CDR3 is TGTGCCAGCAGCCCAACGGCCGTAAAAGGAGATTCACCCCTCCACTTT.

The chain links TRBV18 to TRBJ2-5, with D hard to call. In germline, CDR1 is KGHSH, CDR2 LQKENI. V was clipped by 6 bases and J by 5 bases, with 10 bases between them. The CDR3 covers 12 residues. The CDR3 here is CASSPSTETQYF. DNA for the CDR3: TGTGCCAGCTCCCCTAGTACGGAGACCCAGTACTTC. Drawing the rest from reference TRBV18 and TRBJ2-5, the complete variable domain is NAGVMQNPRHLVRRRGQEARLRCSPMKGHSHVYWYRQLPEEGLKFMVYLQKENIIDESGMPKERFSAEFPKEGPSILRIQQVVRGDSAAYFCASSPSTETQYFGPGTRLLVL.

CDR3 bases: TGTGCCAGCTCACCAAGGCGGGACTTGCAAGAGACCCAGTACTTC. Translated: CASSPRRDLQETQYF. This chain connects TRBV18 to TRBJ2-5; tentative D call: TRBD2 (6 bases). The CDR3 runs 15 residues. Germline V CDR1 and CDR2: KGHSH, LQKENI. V was cut by 2 bases and J by 2 bases, with 12 bases left in between.

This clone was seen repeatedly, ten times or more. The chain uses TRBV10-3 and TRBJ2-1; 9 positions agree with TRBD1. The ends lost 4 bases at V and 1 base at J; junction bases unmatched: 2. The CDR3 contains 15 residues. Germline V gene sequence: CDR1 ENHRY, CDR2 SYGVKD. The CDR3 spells CAISGGQGSYNEQFF. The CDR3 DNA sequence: TGTGCCATCAGTGGCGGACAGGGGTCCTACAATGAGCAGTTCTTC.

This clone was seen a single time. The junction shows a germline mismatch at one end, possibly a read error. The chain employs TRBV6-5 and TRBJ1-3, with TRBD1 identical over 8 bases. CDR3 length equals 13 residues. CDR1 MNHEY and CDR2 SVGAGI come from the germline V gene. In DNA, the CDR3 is TGTGCCAGCACTTCAGACAGGGGAAACACCATGTATTTT. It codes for CASTSDRGNTMYF.

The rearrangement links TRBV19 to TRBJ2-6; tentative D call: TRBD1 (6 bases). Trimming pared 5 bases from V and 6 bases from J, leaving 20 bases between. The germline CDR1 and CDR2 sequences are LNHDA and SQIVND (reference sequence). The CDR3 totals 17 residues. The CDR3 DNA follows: TGTGCCAGTAGTTCCTCCGGGACATGGGCCGTGGCCAACGTCCTGACTTTC. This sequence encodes CASSSSGTWAVANVLTF. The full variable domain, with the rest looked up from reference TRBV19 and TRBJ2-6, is DGGITQSPKYLFRKEGQNVTLSCEQNLNHDAMYWYRQDPGQGLRLIYYSQIVNDFQKGDIAEGYSVSREKKESFPLTVTSAQKNPTAFYLCASSSSGTWAVANVLTFGAGSRLTVL.

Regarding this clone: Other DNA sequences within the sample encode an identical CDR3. Here the CDR3 reads CASSPGTSGSVTGELFF. The DNA for the CDR3 is TGTGCCAGCTCACCCGGTACTAGCGGGAGTGTGACCGGGGAGCTGTTTTTT. The chain carries TRBV18 and TRBJ2-2; TRBD2 agrees at 11 bases. J was trimmed by 5 bases and V by 3 bases; bases with no gene match: 8. Germline CDR1 KGHSH, CDR2 LQKENI. This CDR3 spans 17 amino acids.